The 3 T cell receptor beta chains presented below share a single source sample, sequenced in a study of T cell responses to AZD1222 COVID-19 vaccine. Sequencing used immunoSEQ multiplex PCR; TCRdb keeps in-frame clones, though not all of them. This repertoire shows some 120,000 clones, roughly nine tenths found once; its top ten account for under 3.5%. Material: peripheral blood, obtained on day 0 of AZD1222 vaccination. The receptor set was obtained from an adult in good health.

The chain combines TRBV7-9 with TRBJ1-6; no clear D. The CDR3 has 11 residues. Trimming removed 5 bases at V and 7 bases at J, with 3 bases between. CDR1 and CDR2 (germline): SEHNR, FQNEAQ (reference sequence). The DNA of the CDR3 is TGTGCCAGCAGCCTAAATTCACCCCTCCACTTT. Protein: CASSLNSPLHF.

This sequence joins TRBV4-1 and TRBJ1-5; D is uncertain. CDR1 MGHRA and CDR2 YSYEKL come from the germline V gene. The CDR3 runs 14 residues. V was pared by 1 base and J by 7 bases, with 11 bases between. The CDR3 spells CASSQAILPQPQHF. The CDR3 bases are TGCGCCAGCAGCCAAGCTATCCTCCCCCAGCCCCAGCATTTT.

CDR3 sequence reads: CASSVQVSSQPQHF. The DNA for the CDR3 is TGTGCCAGTAGTGTCCAGGTTTCCAGTCAGCCCCAGCATTTT. The rearrangement uses TRBV19 and TRBJ1-5; no clear D. The CDR3 loop spans 14 amino acids. V dropped 5 bases and J dropped 6 bases, with 14 bases sitting between them. The germline CDR1 and CDR2 sequences are LNHDA and SQIVND (reference sequence). Variable domain in full (rest from reference TRBV19 and TRBJ1-5): DGGITQSPKYLFRKEGQNVTLSCEQNLNHDAMYWYRQDPGQGLRLIYYSQIVNDFQKGDIAEGYSVSREKKESFPLTVTSAQKNPTAFYLCASSVQVSSQPQHFGDGTRLSIL.